This TCR beta chain appears in the sequencing data of a study of early T cells in non-severe SARS-CoV-2 infection (dated by TCRdb to the early 2020s). For context, the study as a whole: Bulk RNA from unsorted whole blood was used for TCR sequencing, so alpha and beta chains could not be paired. What the research found in general, with its limitations: Matching against VDJdb was skewed toward anti-spike CD8 responses, likely underestimated virus-specific expansions, and missed private and CD4 specificities.

Details on this clonotype: Its antigen is unknown. No per-base quality is available; no much larger clone lies one base away.

V is pruned by 5 bases and J by 4 bases, leaving 5 bases of the junction without a gene match. The CDR3 numbers 15 residues from cysteine through phenylalanine. Here the CDR3 DNA is all that survives: 45 bases in frame from base 1. CDR1 SGHVS and CDR2 FQNEAQ were looked up in the germline V gene. This was a case-control study nested in a cohort of healthcare workers in London, UK, who had nasopharyngeal swab PCR tests and blood samples taken every week. Healthcare workers were recruited between 23 and 31 March 2020, during the week of the UK lockdown, and were followed weekly for up to about 15 weeks. The library was generated by 5' RACE. For sequencing, a NextSeq 500 was employed. Unique molecular identifiers were attached to individual cDNA molecules in the TCR library protocol so that sequencing error and PCR bias could be corrected. Both TCR alpha and beta chains were sequenced, and tight co-correlation was observed between alpha and beta sequence abundances in each sample. The original pipeline was this. V gene, J gene and CDR3 annotation of TCR sequences was performed with Decombinator V4. TCRs were defined as expanded if a significant change between any two time points was detected under a Poisson model with p below 0.0001. TCR abundances were normalised to the total number of TCRs sequenced in each sample and reported as counts per million. MAIT TCRs were defined by TRAV1-2 paired with TRAJ12, TRAJ20 or TRAJ33, and iNKT TCRs by TRAV10 paired with TRAJ18. VDJdb, accessed 1 November 2021, was searched for CMV, EBV and SARS-CoV-2 annotated TCRs, excluding TCRs annotated for multiple antigens. TCRdb took the public reads, trimmed them with fastp at Q25, ran MiXCR for clone calling and kept in-frame beta chains. CDR3 protein duplicates are merged, each entry listing the most common genes and DNA. TCRdb's processing, not the study's, gives the V and J calls here. The sample data list more than 60,000 distinct CDR3 sequences, and roughly 13% of these were observed just once. About 8.3% of the sample belongs to the ten largest clones.

This receptor chain uses TRBV7-8 and TRBJ2-3; a stretch of 11 junction bases matches TRBD2. Sample: whole blood. The receptor comes from an adult who was a healthcare worker with PCR-confirmed SARS-CoV-2 infection or an uninfected control (not recorded which). The CDR3: CASSRGTSGADTQYF. The nucleotide sequence is TGTGCCAGCAGCCGCGGGACTAGCGGTGCAGATACGCAGTATTTT.